The rows below give T cell receptor beta chains drawn from one sample of a study of immune evolution from preneoplasia to lung adenocarcinoma. Data came from immunoSEQ multiplex PCR; TCRdb stores just in-frame clones and leaves some out. This sample has some 2,600 clones, with 80% to 85% found just once. The source material was FFPE invasive lung adenocarcinoma tissue. The receptors come from a person between 60 and 80 years old with invasive lung adenocarcinoma. The CDR3 runs from the conserved cysteine through the conserved F or W. Fields, in order: J gene, D gene, CDR3 length, V gene, clone size, CDR3 protein, CDR3 DNA. A D gene is named only where the DNA matches it firmly. Clone sizes are given selectively: once, few, many, or a class where the clone is expanded.

j_call: TRBJ2-7
d_call: .
cdr3_length: 14
v_call: TRBV11-2
clone_size: .
cdr3_aa: CASSPGLQGFEQYF
cdr3_nt: TGTGCCAGCAGCCCTGGGTTACAGGGTTTCGAGCAGTACTTC

j_call: TRBJ1-2
d_call: .
cdr3_length: 13
v_call: TRBV27
clone_size: .
cdr3_aa: CASSLSVQDGYTF
cdr3_nt: TGTGCCAGCAGTTTATCGGTTCAGGATGGCTACACCTTC

j_call: TRBJ2-3
d_call: .
cdr3_length: 18
v_call: TRBV7-2
clone_size: once
cdr3_aa: CASIRSRSLSGSADTQYF
cdr3_nt: TGTGCCAGCATCCGCTCCCGCTCGCTTAGCGGCAGTGCAGATACGCAGTATTTT

j_call: TRBJ1-5
d_call: .
cdr3_length: 14
v_call: TRBV6-1
clone_size: .
cdr3_aa: CASSEQGGYGPQHF
cdr3_nt: TGTGCCAGCAGTGAACAGGGAGGCTATGGGCCCCAGCATTTT

j_call: TRBJ2-3
d_call: .
cdr3_length: 13
v_call: TRBV6-6
clone_size: .
cdr3_aa: CASSLLDTDTQYF
cdr3_nt: TGTGCCAGCAGCCTCCTAGACACAGATACGCAGTATTTT

j_call: TRBJ2-6
d_call: .
cdr3_length: 15
v_call: TRBV5-1
clone_size: once
cdr3_aa: CASSRDGPGANVLTF
cdr3_nt: TGCGCCAGCAGCCGCGACGGACCTGGGGCCAACGTCCTGACTTTC

j_call: TRBJ2-7
d_call: TRBD2
cdr3_length: 16
v_call: TRBV6-6
clone_size: .
cdr3_aa: CASSYSRTSASYEQYF
cdr3_nt: TGTGCCAGCAGTTACTCGAGGACTAGCGCCTCCTACGAGCAGTACTTC

j_call: TRBJ2-3
d_call: .
cdr3_length: 16
v_call: TRBV1
clone_size: .
cdr3_aa: CTSSQATSHITDTQYF
cdr3_nt: TGCACCAGCAGCCAAGCGACTAGCCACATCACAGATACGCAGTATTTT

j_call: TRBJ2-3
d_call: TRBD2
cdr3_length: 16
v_call: TRBV19
clone_size: once
cdr3_aa: CASSIRLAGGPDTQYF
cdr3_nt: TGTGCCAGTAGTATACGACTAGCGGGGGGCCCAGATACGCAGTATTTT

j_call: TRBJ1-5
d_call: .
cdr3_length: 15
v_call: TRBV7-2
clone_size: once
cdr3_aa: CASSLGAGFNQPQHF
cdr3_nt: TGTGCCAGCAGCTTAGGTGCGGGGTTCAATCAGCCCCAGCATTTT

j_call: TRBJ2-2
d_call: .
cdr3_length: 15
v_call: TRBV9
clone_size: .
cdr3_aa: CASSVGRVNTGELFF
cdr3_nt: TGTGCCAGCAGCGTAGGTAGGGTGAACACCGGGGAGCTGTTTTTT

j_call: TRBJ1-1
d_call: .
cdr3_length: 14
v_call: TRBV5-1
clone_size: .
cdr3_aa: CASSFGGVSTEAFF
cdr3_nt: TGCGCCAGCAGCTTCGGAGGGGTTAGTACTGAAGCTTTCTTT

j_call: TRBJ2-7
d_call: .
cdr3_length: 14
v_call: TRBV7-6
clone_size: few
cdr3_aa: CASSPGPHENEQYF
cdr3_nt: TGTGCCAGCAGCCCAGGGCCACACGAAAACGAGCAGTACTTC

j_call: TRBJ2-1
d_call: .
cdr3_length: 13
v_call: TRBV6-4
clone_size: .
cdr3_aa: CASSKGTYNEQFF
cdr3_nt: TGTGCCAGCAGTAAAGGGACGTACAATGAGCAGTTCTTC

j_call: TRBJ1-2
d_call: TRBD1
cdr3_length: 14
v_call: TRBV4-3
clone_size: .
cdr3_aa: CASRYGTGTDGYTF
cdr3_nt: TGCGCCAGCAGGTACGGGACAGGGACCGATGGCTACACCTTC

j_call: TRBJ2-7
d_call: TRBD2
cdr3_length: 14
v_call: TRBV30
clone_size: .
cdr3_aa: CAWSRLAGGSEQYF
cdr3_nt: TGTGCCTGGAGTCGACTAGCGGGAGGTTCCGAGCAGTACTTC

j_call: TRBJ1-5
d_call: .
cdr3_length: 16
v_call: TRBV28
clone_size: .
cdr3_aa: CASSLEGRDSNQPQHF
cdr3_nt: TGTGCCAGCAGTTTAGAGGGACGGGATAGCAATCAGCCCCAGCATTTT

j_call: TRBJ2-7
d_call: .
cdr3_length: 13
v_call: TRBV11-2
clone_size: .
cdr3_aa: CASSPGTANEQYF
cdr3_nt: TGTGCCAGCAGTCCCGGCACAGCCAACGAGCAGTACTTC

j_call: TRBJ2-6
d_call: .
cdr3_length: 15
v_call: TRBV5-1
clone_size: once
cdr3_aa: CASSAQGNGANVLTF
cdr3_nt: TGCGCCAGCAGCGCACAGGGAAACGGGGCCAACGTCCTGACTTTC

j_call: TRBJ1-4
d_call: .
cdr3_length: 18
v_call: TRBV9
clone_size: few
cdr3_aa: CASSIRPGLGGTNEKLFF
cdr3_nt: TGTGCCAGCAGCATACGTCCGGGGTTAGGGGGGACTAATGAAAAACTGTTTTTT

j_call: TRBJ1-1
d_call: .
cdr3_length: 13
v_call: TRBV27
clone_size: once
cdr3_aa: CASTKWGNTEAFF
cdr3_nt: TGTGCCAGCACTAAATGGGGGAACACTGAAGCTTTCTTT

j_call: TRBJ1-2
d_call: .
cdr3_length: 11
v_call: TRBV20-1
clone_size: .
cdr3_aa: CSDRTDYGYTF
cdr3_nt: TGCAGTGACCGGACAGACTATGGCTACACCTTC

j_call: TRBJ2-7
d_call: TRBD2
cdr3_length: 14
v_call: TRBV27
clone_size: .
cdr3_aa: CASSFGGVSYEQCF
cdr3_nt: TGTGCCAGCAGCTTCGGGGGGGTTTCCTACGAGCAGTGCTTC

j_call: TRBJ1-2
d_call: .
cdr3_length: 13
v_call: TRBV6-6
clone_size: .
cdr3_aa: CASSSGQGYGYTF
cdr3_nt: TGTGCCAGCAGTTCCGGCCAGGGTTATGGCTACACCTTC

j_call: TRBJ2-3
d_call: TRBD2
cdr3_length: 17
v_call: TRBV9
clone_size: .
cdr3_aa: CASSVAASGRPTDTQYF
cdr3_nt: TGTGCCAGCAGCGTAGCGGCTAGCGGGAGGCCCACAGATACGCAGTATTTT

j_call: TRBJ1-1
d_call: .
cdr3_length: 15
v_call: TRBV21-1
clone_size: .
cdr3_aa: CASSKDGTGFAEAFF
cdr3_nt: TGTGCCAGCAGCAAAGACGGGACAGGCTTTGCTGAAGCTTTCTTT

j_call: TRBJ2-6
d_call: .
cdr3_length: 18
v_call: TRBV10-1
clone_size: .
cdr3_aa: CASSLNSIAQSRANVLTF
cdr3_nt: TGCGCCAGCAGTTTGAATTCGATCGCACAAAGTCGGGCCAACGTCCTGACTTTC

j_call: TRBJ1-1
d_call: .
cdr3_length: 16
v_call: TRBV11-2
clone_size: .
cdr3_aa: CASKNAEGLWNTEAFF
cdr3_nt: TGTGCCAGCAAAAACGCCGAGGGCTTGTGGAACACTGAAGCTTTCTTT

j_call: TRBJ1-2
d_call: TRBD1
cdr3_length: 12
v_call: TRBV27
clone_size: .
cdr3_aa: CASRDRVEGYTF
cdr3_nt: TGTGCCAGCAGAGACAGGGTGGAGGGCTACACCTTC

j_call: TRBJ1-2
d_call: .
cdr3_length: 14
v_call: TRBV14
clone_size: .
cdr3_aa: CASSPWGANYGYTF
cdr3_nt: TGTGCCAGCAGCCCCTGGGGGGCCAACTATGGCTACACCTTC

j_call: TRBJ1-5
d_call: TRBD1
cdr3_length: 15
v_call: TRBV6-4
clone_size: few
cdr3_aa: CASSDPDRYNQPQHF
cdr3_nt: TGTGCCAGCAGTGATCCGGACAGGTACAATCAGCCCCAGCATTTT

j_call: TRBJ1-1
d_call: .
cdr3_length: 15
v_call: TRBV4-2
clone_size: once
cdr3_aa: CASSQGRRSDTEAFF
cdr3_nt: TGTGCCAGCAGCCAAGGGCGGCGCAGCGACACTGAAGCTTTCTTT

j_call: TRBJ1-1
d_call: .
cdr3_length: 13
v_call: TRBV21-1
clone_size: .
cdr3_aa: CASSRTGGTEAFF
cdr3_nt: TGTGCCAGCAGCCGGACAGGGGGCACTGAAGCTTTCTTT

j_call: TRBJ2-1
d_call: .
cdr3_length: 17
v_call: TRBV7-8
clone_size: .
cdr3_aa: CASSPTGPKLSYNEQFF
cdr3_nt: TGTGCCAGCAGCCCTACCGGGCCCAAGCTATCCTACAATGAGCAGTTCTTC

j_call: TRBJ1-5
d_call: .
cdr3_length: 15
v_call: TRBV7-4
clone_size: .
cdr3_aa: CASSLQDLGNQPQHF
cdr3_nt: TGTGCCAGCAGCTTGCAGGATCTCGGCAATCAGCCCCAGCATTTT

j_call: TRBJ1-5
d_call: .
cdr3_length: 11
v_call: TRBV29-1
clone_size: .
cdr3_aa: CSVPSGGIQHF
cdr3_nt: TGCAGCGTCCCCTCTGGGGGGATTCAGCATTTT

j_call: TRBJ1-5
d_call: .
cdr3_length: 15
v_call: TRBV15
clone_size: .
cdr3_aa: CATSRVVGRYQPQHF
cdr3_nt: TGTGCCACCAGCAGAGTGGTTGGCAGATATCAGCCCCAGCATTTT

j_call: TRBJ2-1
d_call: .
cdr3_length: 15
v_call: TRBV2
clone_size: .
cdr3_aa: CASSESLLAAEEQFF
cdr3_nt: TGTGCCAGCAGTGAATCGTTACTAGCAGCAGAGGAGCAGTTCTTC

j_call: TRBJ1-1
d_call: TRBD1
cdr3_length: 14
v_call: TRBV18
clone_size: .
cdr3_aa: CASSRYGQGGEAFF
cdr3_nt: TGTGCCAGCTCACGGTACGGACAGGGCGGAGAAGCTTTCTTT

j_call: TRBJ2-7
d_call: TRBD1
cdr3_length: 15
v_call: TRBV9
clone_size: .
cdr3_aa: CASSVTGQGNYEQYF
cdr3_nt: TGTGCCAGCAGCGTTACGGGACAGGGCAACTACGAGCAGTACTTC

j_call: TRBJ2-1
d_call: TRBD2
cdr3_length: 17
v_call: TRBV19
clone_size: few
cdr3_aa: CASSRTPGTSAYNEQFF
cdr3_nt: TGTGCCAGTAGTCGCACCCCCGGGACTAGCGCCTACAATGAGCAGTTCTTC

j_call: TRBJ2-7
d_call: TRBD2
cdr3_length: 17
v_call: TRBV7-9
clone_size: .
cdr3_aa: CASSLPSGGTSSNEQYF
cdr3_nt: TGTGCCAGCAGCTTACCGAGCGGCGGGACTAGCTCCAACGAGCAGTACTTC

j_call: TRBJ2-7
d_call: TRBD2
cdr3_length: 17
v_call: TRBV5-4
clone_size: .
cdr3_aa: CASSLGLAGSLSYEQYF
cdr3_nt: TGTGCCAGCAGCCTTGGACTAGCGGGAAGCCTCTCCTACGAGCAGTACTTC

j_call: TRBJ2-2
d_call: TRBD1
cdr3_length: 15
v_call: TRBV5-1
clone_size: .
cdr3_aa: CASGSRDRASGELFF
cdr3_nt: TGCGCCAGTGGGTCCAGGGACAGGGCCTCCGGGGAGCTGTTTTTT

j_call: TRBJ1-2
d_call: .
cdr3_length: 13
v_call: TRBV6-5
clone_size: .
cdr3_aa: CASSYADSYGYTF
cdr3_nt: TGTGCCAGCAGTTACGCGGACAGCTATGGCTACACCTTC

j_call: TRBJ1-6
d_call: .
cdr3_length: 15
v_call: TRBV15
clone_size: once
cdr3_aa: CATSRGKTDNSPLHF
cdr3_nt: TGTGCCACCAGCAGGGGGAAGACGGATAATTCACCCCTCCACTTT

j_call: TRBJ2-1
d_call: .
cdr3_length: 14
v_call: TRBV4-3
clone_size: .
cdr3_aa: CASSQARGAGEQFF
cdr3_nt: TGCGCCAGCAGCCAAGCTCGAGGGGCCGGTGAGCAGTTCTTC

j_call: TRBJ2-1
d_call: TRBD1
cdr3_length: 15
v_call: TRBV11-3
clone_size: .
cdr3_aa: CASSQDRGFSNEQFF
cdr3_nt: TGTGCCAGCAGCCAGGACAGGGGGTTTTCCAATGAGCAGTTCTTC

j_call: TRBJ1-1
d_call: TRBD1
cdr3_length: 15
v_call: TRBV7-9
clone_size: .
cdr3_aa: CASSFGDRGGPEAFF
cdr3_nt: TGTGCCAGCAGCTTTGGTGACAGGGGTGGGCCTGAAGCTTTCTTT

j_call: TRBJ2-1
d_call: .
cdr3_length: 17
v_call: TRBV5-1
clone_size: .
cdr3_aa: CASSFGTPLGLGNEQFF
cdr3_nt: TGCGCCAGCAGCTTTGGGACTCCTTTAGGGCTCGGCAATGAGCAGTTCTTC